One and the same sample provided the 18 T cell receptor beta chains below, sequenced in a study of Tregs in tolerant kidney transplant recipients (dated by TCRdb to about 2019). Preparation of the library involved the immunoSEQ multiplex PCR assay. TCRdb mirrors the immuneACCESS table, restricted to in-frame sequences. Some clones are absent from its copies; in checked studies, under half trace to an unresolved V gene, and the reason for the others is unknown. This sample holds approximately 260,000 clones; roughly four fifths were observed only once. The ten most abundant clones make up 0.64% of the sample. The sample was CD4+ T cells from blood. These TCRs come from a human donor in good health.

CDR3 sequence: CASSPRTSGISYEQYF. As DNA, the CDR3 is TGTGCCAGCTCACCAAGGACTAGCGGGATCTCCTACGAGCAGTACTTC. The chain links TRBV18 to TRBJ2-7, with 12 bases fitting TRBD2. From germline, CDR1 is KGHSH and CDR2 LQKENI. The CDR3 runs 16 residues. The trim removed 2 bases at V and 0 bases at J, leaving 2 bases unmatched.

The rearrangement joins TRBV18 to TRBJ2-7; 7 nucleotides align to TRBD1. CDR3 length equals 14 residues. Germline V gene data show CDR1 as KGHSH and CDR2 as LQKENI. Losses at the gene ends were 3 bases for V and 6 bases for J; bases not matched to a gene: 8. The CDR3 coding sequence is TGTGCCAGCTCACCGCTAGACAGGGTAACCGAGCAGTACTTC. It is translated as CASSPLDRVTEQYF.

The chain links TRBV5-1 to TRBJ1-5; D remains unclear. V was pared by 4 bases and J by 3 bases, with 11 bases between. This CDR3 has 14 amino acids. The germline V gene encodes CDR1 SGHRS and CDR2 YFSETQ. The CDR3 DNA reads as TGCGCCAGCAGCGGGGAGGGTTTCAATCAGCCCCAGCATTTT. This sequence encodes CASSGEGFNQPQHF.

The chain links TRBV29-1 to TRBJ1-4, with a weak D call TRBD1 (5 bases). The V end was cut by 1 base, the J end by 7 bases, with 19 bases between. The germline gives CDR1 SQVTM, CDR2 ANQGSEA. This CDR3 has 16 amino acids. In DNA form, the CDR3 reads TGCAGCGTTGAAGGTGGCCCAGAGGGACTCCCTGAAAAACTGTTTTTT. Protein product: CSVEGGPEGLPEKLFF.

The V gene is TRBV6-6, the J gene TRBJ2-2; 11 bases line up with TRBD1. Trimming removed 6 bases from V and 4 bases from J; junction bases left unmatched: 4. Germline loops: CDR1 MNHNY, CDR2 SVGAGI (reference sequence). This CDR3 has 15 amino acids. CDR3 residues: CASSPDRGRTGELFF. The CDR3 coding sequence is TGTGCCAGCAGCCCGGACAGGGGGCGCACCGGGGAGCTGTTTTTT.

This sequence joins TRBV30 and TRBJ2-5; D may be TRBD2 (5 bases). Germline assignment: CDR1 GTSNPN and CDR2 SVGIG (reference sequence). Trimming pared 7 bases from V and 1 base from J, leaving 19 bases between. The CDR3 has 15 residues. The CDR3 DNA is TGTGCCTTCGTCGTGAGCGGTTCTCTCCAAGAGACCCAGTACTTC. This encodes CAFVVSGSLQETQYF.

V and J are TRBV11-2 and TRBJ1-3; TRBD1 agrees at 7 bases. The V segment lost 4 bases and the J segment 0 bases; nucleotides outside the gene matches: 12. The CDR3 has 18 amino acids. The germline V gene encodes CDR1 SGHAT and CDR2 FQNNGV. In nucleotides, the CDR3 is TGTGCCAGCAGCTCGATAAAGGACAGGATCCTCTCTGGAAACACCATATATTTT. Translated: CASSSIKDRILSGNTIYF.

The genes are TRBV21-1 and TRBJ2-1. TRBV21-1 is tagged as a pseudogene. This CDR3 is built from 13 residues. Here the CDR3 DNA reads TGTGCCAGCAGCAAAGAAACGATACCGGAGCAGTTCTTC. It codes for CASSKETIPEQFF.

The CDR3 region has the DNA TGCGCCAGCAGCCAAGATTTCGGCAGGGAAGGTTTGGGAGCTTTCTTT. The encoded protein is CASSQDFGREGLGAFF. This chain joins TRBV4-1 and TRBJ1-1, with D possibly being TRBD1 (5 bases). Germline V gene lookup returns CDR1 MGHRA and CDR2 YSYEKL. Trimming removed 0 bases from V and 10 bases from J, with 21 bases in between. The CDR3 loop spans 16 amino acids.

CDR3 coding DNA: TGCGCCAGCAGCCGGCGAGCGGGAGGGCCAGAGGAGACCCAGTACTTC. It codes for CASSRRAGGPEETQYF. J is TRBJ2-5 and V is TRBV4-1; 10 bases match TRBD2. The germline CDR1 and CDR2 sequences are MGHRA and YSYEKL. The junction had 10 bases not matched to a gene; V was cut back by 4 bases and J by 5 bases. The CDR3 extends over 16 amino acids.

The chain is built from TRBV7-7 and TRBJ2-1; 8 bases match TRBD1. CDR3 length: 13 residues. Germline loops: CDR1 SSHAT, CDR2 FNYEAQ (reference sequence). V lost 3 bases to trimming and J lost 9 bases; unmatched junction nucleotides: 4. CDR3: CASSLEQGGEQFF. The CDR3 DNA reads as TGTGCCAGCAGCTTGGAACAGGGGGGTGAGCAGTTCTTC.

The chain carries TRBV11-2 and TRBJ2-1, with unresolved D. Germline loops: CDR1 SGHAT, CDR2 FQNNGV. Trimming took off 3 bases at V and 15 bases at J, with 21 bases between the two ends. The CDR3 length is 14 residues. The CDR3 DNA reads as TGTGCCAGCAGCTTCCCAGGCAAAGCCCCTGGTTTGTTCTTC. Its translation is CASSFPGKAPGLFF.

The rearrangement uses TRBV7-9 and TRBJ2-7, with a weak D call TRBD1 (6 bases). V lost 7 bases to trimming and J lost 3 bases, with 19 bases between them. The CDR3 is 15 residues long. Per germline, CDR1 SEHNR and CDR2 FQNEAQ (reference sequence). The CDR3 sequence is CASIPPGDNHYEQYF. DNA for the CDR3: TGTGCCAGCATCCCCCCCGGGGACAACCACTACGAGCAGTACTTC.

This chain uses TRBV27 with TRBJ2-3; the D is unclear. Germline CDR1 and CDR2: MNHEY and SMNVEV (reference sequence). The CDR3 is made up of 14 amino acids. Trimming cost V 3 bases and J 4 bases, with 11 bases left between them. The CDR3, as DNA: TGTGCCAGCAGTTTCGATGGGCGGTCAGATACGCAGTATTTT. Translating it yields CASSFDGRSDTQYF.

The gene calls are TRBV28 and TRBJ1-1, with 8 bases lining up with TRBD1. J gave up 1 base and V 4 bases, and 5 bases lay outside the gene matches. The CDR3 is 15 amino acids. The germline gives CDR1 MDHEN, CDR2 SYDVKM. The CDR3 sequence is CASSSQTGANTEAFF. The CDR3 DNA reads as TGTGCCAGCAGTTCGCAGACAGGGGCGAACACTGAAGCTTTCTTT.

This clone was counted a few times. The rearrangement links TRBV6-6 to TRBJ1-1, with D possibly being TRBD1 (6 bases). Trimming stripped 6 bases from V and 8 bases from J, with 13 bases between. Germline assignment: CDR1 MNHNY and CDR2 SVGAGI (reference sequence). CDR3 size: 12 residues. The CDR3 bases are TGTGCCAGCAGCCTACACGGACAGGAAGCTTTCTTT. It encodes CASSLHGQEAFF.

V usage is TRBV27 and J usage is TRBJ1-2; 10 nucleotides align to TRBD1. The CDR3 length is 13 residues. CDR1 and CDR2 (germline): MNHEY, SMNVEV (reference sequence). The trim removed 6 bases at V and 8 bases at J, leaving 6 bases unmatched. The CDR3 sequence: CASSDRGLGGYTF. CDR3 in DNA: TGTGCCAGCAGCGACAGGGGGCTGGGGGGCTACACCTTC.

The CDR3, as DNA: TGTGCCAGCAGTTACTCTGTCAGGGGCGGGAGTCAGCCCCAGCATTTT. Translated: CASSYSVRGGSQPQHF. V is TRBV6-6 and J is TRBJ1-5; weak D call: TRBD1 (6 bases). V was shortened by 0 bases and J by 6 bases, with 15 bases between the two germline ends. Germline V CDR1 and CDR2: MNHNY, SVGAGI (reference sequence). This CDR3 contains 16 residues.